This entry describes one TCR beta chain. The antigen is undetermined. TCR alpha and beta CDR3 regions were amplified from RNA using iRepertoire nested multiplex PCR. MiXCR, applied by TCRdb to the multiplex PCR reads, yields one record per CDR3 protein. The data show 150,000 to 200,000 distinct CDR3 sequences, roughly 32% seen once. This sample was taken from a study of glioma-infiltrating T cells. Study results and caveats: CDR3 overlap between tissue and blood was very small.

CDR3 size: 15 residues. The germline gives CDR1 LGHNA, CDR2 YNFKEQ. V shed 6 bases, J shed 5 bases, and the junction held 12 bases outside the gene matches. This clonotype was sampled from a human donor with low-grade glioma or glioblastoma, undergoing nonglioma brain surgery, or in good health (not recorded which). J is TRBJ1-2 and V is TRBV4-2; 7 bases line up with TRBD1. The sequenced sample was glioma tissue, nonneoplastic brain tissue, or PBMCs (not recorded which). The CDR3, as DNA: TGTGCCAGCAGAGCAGATCCAGGGGGACGGTATGGCTACACCTTC. As protein: CASRADPGGRYGYTF.